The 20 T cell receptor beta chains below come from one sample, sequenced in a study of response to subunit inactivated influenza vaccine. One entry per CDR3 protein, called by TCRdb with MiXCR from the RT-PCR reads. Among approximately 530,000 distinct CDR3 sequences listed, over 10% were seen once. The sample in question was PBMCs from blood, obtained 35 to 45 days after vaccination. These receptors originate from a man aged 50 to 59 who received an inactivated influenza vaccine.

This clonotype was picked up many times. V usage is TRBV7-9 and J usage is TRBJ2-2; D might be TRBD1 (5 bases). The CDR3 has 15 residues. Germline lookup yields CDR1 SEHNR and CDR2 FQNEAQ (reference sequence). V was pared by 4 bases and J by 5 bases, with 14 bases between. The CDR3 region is CASSWGTPETGELFF. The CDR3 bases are TGTGCCAGCAGCTGGGGCACACCTGAAACCGGGGAGCTGTTTTTT.

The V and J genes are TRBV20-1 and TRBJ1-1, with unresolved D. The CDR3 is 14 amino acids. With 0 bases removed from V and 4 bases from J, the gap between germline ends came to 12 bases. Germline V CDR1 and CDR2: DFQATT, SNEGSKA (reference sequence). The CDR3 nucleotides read TGCAGTGCTAGAGACCTCGGGGTTGGCACTGAAGCTTTCTTT. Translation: CSARDLGVGTEAFF.

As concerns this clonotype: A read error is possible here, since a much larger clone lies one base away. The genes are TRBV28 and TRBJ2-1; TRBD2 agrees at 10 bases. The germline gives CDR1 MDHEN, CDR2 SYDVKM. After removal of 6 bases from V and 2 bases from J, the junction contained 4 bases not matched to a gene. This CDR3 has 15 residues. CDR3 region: CASSRSGGAYNEQFF. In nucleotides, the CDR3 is TGTGCCAGCAGCCGAAGCGGGGGGGCCTACAATGAGCAGTTCTTC.

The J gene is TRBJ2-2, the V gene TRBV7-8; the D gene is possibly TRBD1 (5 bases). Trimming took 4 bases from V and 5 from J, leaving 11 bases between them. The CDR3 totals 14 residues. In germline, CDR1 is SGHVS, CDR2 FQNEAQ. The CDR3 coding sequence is TGTGCCAGCAGCTCAGCAGGGCGGACCGGGGAGCTGTTTTTT. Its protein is CASSSAGRTGELFF.

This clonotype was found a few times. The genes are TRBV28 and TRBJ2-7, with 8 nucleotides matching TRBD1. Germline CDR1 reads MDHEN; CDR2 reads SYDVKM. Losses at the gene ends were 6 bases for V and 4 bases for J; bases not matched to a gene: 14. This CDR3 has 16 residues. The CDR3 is CASSFQPGQGKYEQYF. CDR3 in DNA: TGTGCCAGCAGCTTCCAGCCCGGACAGGGAAAGTACGAGCAGTACTTC.

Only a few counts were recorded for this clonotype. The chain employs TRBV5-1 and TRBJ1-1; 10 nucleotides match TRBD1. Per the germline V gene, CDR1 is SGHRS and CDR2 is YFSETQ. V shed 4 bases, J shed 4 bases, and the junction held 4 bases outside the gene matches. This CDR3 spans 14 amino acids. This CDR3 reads CASSRRTGGTEAFF. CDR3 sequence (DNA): TGCGCCAGCAGCCGACGGACAGGGGGCACTGAAGCTTTCTTT. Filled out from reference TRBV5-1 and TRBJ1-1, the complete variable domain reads KAGVTQTPRYLIKTRGQQVTLSCSPISGHRSVSWYQQTPGQGLQFLFEYFSETQRNKGNFPGRFSGRQFSNSRSEMNVSTLELGDSALYLCASSRRTGGTEAFFGQGTRLTVV.

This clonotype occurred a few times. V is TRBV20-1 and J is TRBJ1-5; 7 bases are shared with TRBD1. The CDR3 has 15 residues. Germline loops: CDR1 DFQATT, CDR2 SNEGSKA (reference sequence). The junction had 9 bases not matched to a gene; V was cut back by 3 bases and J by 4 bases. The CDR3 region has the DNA TGCAGTGCTAGTCCCGGGACAGCTGGGAATCAGCCCCAGCATTTT. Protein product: CSASPGTAGNQPQHF.

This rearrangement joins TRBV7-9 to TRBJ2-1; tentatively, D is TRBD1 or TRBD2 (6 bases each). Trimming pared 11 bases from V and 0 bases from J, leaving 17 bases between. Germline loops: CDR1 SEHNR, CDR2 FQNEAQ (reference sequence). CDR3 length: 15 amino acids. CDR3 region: CAAGGVAASYNEQFF. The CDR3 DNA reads TGTGCCGCTGGGGGCGTAGCGGCCTCCTACAATGAGCAGTTCTTC.

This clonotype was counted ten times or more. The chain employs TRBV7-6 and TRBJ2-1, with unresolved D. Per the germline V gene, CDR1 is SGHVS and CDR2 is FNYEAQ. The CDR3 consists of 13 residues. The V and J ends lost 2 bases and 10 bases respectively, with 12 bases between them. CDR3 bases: TGTGCCAGCAGCTTAACGGAGAGTGGGGAGCAGTTCTTC. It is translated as CASSLTESGEQFF.

The CDR3 nucleotides read TGCAGTGCCTCACCCCCTGGACAGCAAAATCAGCCCCAGCATTTT. The encoded protein is CSASPPGQQNQPQHF. The chain is built from TRBV20-1 and TRBJ1-5, with D perhaps matching TRBD1 (6 bases). Trimming cost V 6 bases and J 4 bases, with 19 bases left between them. Germline values: CDR1 DFQATT, CDR2 SNEGSKA (reference sequence). The CDR3 is made up of 15 amino acids.

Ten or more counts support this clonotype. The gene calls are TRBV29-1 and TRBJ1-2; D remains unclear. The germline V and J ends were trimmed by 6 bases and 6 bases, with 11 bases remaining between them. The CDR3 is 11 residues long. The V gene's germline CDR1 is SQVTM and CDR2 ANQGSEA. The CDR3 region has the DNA TGCAGCGTCCTACATTCTAATGGCTACACCTTC. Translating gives CSVLHSNGYTF.

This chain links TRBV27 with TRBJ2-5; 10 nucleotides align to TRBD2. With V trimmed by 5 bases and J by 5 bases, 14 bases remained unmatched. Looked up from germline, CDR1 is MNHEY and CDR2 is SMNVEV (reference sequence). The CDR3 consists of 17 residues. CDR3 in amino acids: CASSPLGLAGVGETQYF. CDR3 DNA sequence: TGTGCCAGCAGTCCACTCGGGCTAGCGGGAGTCGGCGAGACCCAGTACTTC.

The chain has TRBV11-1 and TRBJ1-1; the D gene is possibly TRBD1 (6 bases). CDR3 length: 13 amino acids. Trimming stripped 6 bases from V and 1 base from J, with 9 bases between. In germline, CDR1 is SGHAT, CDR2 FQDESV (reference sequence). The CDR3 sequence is CASRFRGNTEAFF. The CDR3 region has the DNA TGTGCCAGCAGATTCAGGGGGAACACTGAAGCTTTCTTT.

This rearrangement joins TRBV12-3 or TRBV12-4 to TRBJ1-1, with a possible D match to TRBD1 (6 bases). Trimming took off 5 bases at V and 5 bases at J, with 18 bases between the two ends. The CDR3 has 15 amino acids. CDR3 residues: CASSPVREGGTEAFF. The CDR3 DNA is TGTGCCAGCAGTCCCGTACGGGAGGGGGGGACTGAAGCTTTCTTT.

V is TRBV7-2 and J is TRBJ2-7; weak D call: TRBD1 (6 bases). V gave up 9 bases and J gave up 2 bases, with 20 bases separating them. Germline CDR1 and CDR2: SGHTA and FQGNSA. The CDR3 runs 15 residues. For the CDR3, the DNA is TGTGCCAGTAACTCCCCCTTCACAGGGACCTACGAGCAGTACTTC. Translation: CASNSPFTGTYEQYF. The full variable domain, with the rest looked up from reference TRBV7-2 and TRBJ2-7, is GAGVSQSPSNKVTEKGKDVELRCDPISGHTALYWYRQSLGQGLEFLIYFQGNSAPDKSGLPSDRFSAERTGGSVSTLTIQRTQQEDSAVYLCASNSPFTGTYEQYFGPGTRLTVT.

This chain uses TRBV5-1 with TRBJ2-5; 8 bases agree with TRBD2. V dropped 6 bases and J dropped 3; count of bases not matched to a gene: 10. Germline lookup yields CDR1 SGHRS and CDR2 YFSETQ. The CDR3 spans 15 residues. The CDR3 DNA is TGCGCCAGCACCCTCGGGACTAGAGATAAAGAGACCCAGTACTTC. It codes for CASTLGTRDKETQYF.

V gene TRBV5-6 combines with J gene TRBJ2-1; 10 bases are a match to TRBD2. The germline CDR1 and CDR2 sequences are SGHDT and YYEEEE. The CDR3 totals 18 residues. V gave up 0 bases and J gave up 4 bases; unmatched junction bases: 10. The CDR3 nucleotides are TGTGCCAGCAGCTTGGCCCGGTTACTAGCGGGGATTTACAATGAGCAGTTCTTC. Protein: CASSLARLLAGIYNEQFF.

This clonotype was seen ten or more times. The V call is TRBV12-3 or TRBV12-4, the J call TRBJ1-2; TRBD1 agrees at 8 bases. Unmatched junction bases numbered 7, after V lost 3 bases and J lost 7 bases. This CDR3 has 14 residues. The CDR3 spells CASSLYPGGFGYTF. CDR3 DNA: TGTGCCAGCAGTTTGTACCCAGGGGGCTTTGGCTACACCTTC.

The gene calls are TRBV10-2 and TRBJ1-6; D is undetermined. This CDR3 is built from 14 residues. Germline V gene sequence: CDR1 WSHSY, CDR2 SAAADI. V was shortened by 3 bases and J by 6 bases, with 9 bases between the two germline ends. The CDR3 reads CASSDQKPNSPLHF. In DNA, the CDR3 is TGCGCCAGCAGTGATCAGAAACCTAATTCACCCCTCCACTTT.

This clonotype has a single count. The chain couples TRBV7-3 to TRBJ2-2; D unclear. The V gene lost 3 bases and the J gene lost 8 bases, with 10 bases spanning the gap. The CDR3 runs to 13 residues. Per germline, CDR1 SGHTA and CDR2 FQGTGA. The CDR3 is CASSLAISGELFF. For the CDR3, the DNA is TGTGCCAGCAGCTTGGCTATATCTGGGGAGCTGTTTTTT.